Below, 32 T cell receptor beta chains from the same sample are listed, as sequenced in a study of T cell repertoires in cytomegalovirus infection. Each CDR3 protein is one row after TCRdb ran MiXCR on the reads. Among some 800,000 distinct CDR3 sequences, 30% to 35% were seen once, and the ten largest hold around 11%. These TCRs' antigens remain unknown. The sample consisted of cultured CD8+ T cells from PBMCs, taken from culture after CMV antigen stimulation. The receptor set was obtained from a human donor in good health (CMV status not recorded). Some clones in this sample may be carry-over from other donors' samples.

The chain uses TRBV7-9 and TRBJ2-5; 7 bases match TRBD2. CDR3 length: 16 residues. From germline, CDR1 is SEHNR and CDR2 FQNEAQ (reference sequence). V was clipped by 1 base and J by 2 bases; unmatched bases: 7. For the CDR3, the DNA is TGTGCCAGCAGCTTAGGGGGGGGGAAATATCAAGAGACCCAGTACTTC. Amino acids: CASSLGGGKYQETQYF.

V usage is TRBV7-6 and J usage is TRBJ2-2; D remains unclear. V was trimmed by 2 bases and J by 0 bases, leaving 4 bases between them. CDR1 is SGHVS, CDR2 FNYEAQ, per germline. The CDR3 is 14 residues long. The CDR3 reads CASSLPPNTGELFF. DNA of the CDR3: TGTGCCAGCAGCTTACCTCCGAACACCGGGGAGCTGTTTTTT.

This rearrangement joins TRBV7-6 to TRBJ2-2, with 12 bases fitting TRBD1. The CDR3 totals 16 residues. Germline CDR1 reads SGHVS; CDR2 reads FNYEAQ. The V segment lost 4 bases and the J segment 4 bases; nucleotides outside the gene matches: 4. CDR3: CASSWGTGGSTGELFF. For the CDR3, the DNA is TGTGCCAGCAGCTGGGGGACAGGGGGCAGCACCGGGGAGCTGTTTTTT.

This clonotype has a handful of counts. V usage is TRBV7-6 and J usage is TRBJ1-2; weak D call: TRBD1 (6 bases). This CDR3 is built from 15 residues. CDR1 and CDR2 from the germline V gene are SGHVS and FNYEAQ. Trimming removed 5 bases from V and 3 bases from J, with 16 bases in between. CDR3 nucleotides: TGTGCCAGCAGCCCGGGAGGGGGGGTATACTATGGCTACACCTTC. As protein: CASSPGGGVYYGYTF.

The table lists this clonotype with many counts. This rearrangement joins TRBV12-3 or TRBV12-4 to TRBJ2-5; the match to TRBD2 covers 12 bases. V was clipped by 6 bases and J by 3 bases; unmatched bases: 5. This CDR3 is 15 amino acids long. As DNA, the CDR3 is TGTGCCAGCAGGGCTCTAGCGGGGGGGAAAGAGACCCAGTACTTC. Translated, it gives CASRALAGGKETQYF.

Concerning this clonotype itself: Compared with germline, one end of the junction differs, possibly owing to a read error. The chain uses TRBV4-3 and TRBJ2-3; 11 positions match TRBD2. This CDR3 is 20 amino acids long. Germline values: CDR1 LGHNA, CDR2 YSLEER. CDR3 protein: CASSQEPRASGGFSTDMQYF. The CDR3 DNA reads as TGCGCCAGCAGCCAAGAGCCTCGGGCTAGCGGGGGGTTTAGCACAGATATGCAGTATTTT.

Ten or more counts support this clonotype. The chain carries TRBV6-1 and TRBJ1-1; TRBD1 might be the D (5 bases). CDR1 is MNHNS, CDR2 SASEGT, per germline. This CDR3 is built from 13 residues. V was clipped by 5 bases and J by 6 bases, with 13 bases between them. The CDR3 loop is CASSPGNGAEAFF. Here the CDR3 DNA reads TGTGCCAGCAGTCCAGGGAATGGTGCTGAAGCTTTCTTT.

The chain employs TRBV28 and TRBJ1-4; D is ambiguous. CDR1 is MDHEN, CDR2 SYDVKM, per germline. The V and J ends lost 3 bases and 11 bases respectively, with 16 bases between them. The CDR3 is made up of 14 amino acids. The CDR3 sequence: CASSFLYNSGKLFF. The CDR3 DNA reads as TGTGCCAGCAGTTTCCTGTACAATTCTGGGAAACTGTTTTTT.

At least ten counts were recorded for this clonotype. CDR3 residues: CASSLRTGRRSYGYTF. As DNA, the CDR3 is TGTGCCAGCAGCTTACGAACAGGCCGGAGGTCCTATGGCTACACCTTC. This sequence joins TRBV11-2 and TRBJ1-2; tentative D call: TRBD1 (5 bases). V was pared by 2 bases and J by 4 bases, with 17 bases between. Germline V gene lookup returns CDR1 SGHAT and CDR2 FQNNGV. The length of the CDR3 is 16 residues.

This CDR3 is CASSLRPDQAYERYV. The CDR3, as DNA: TGTGCCAGCAGCTTAAGGCCAGATCAGGCCTACGAGCGGTACGTC. The V call is TRBV7-2, the J call TRBJ2-7; the D is unclear. CDR3 size: 15 residues. Germline CDR1 and CDR2: SGHTA and FQGNSA.

The chain combines TRBV20-1 with TRBJ1-6; D perhaps matches TRBD1 (5 bases). The germline gives CDR1 DFQATT, CDR2 SNEGSKA (reference sequence). The V gene lost 3 bases and the J gene lost 0 bases, with 12 bases spanning the gap. The CDR3 spans 16 residues. CDR3 protein: CSARRDRSSYNSPLHF. CDR3 in DNA: TGCAGTGCTAGGCGGGACCGGAGCTCCTATAATTCACCCCTCCACTTT.

Only one count was recorded for this clonotype. This rearrangement joins TRBV6-2 or TRBV6-3 to TRBJ1-2; possible D gene TRBD1, 5 bases. Looked up from germline, CDR1 is MNHEY and CDR2 is SVGEGT. There are 12 residues in the CDR3. Deletions cut 10 bases from V and 0 bases from J, with 9 bases between. DNA of the CDR3: TGTGCCATACTGACAGCTAACTATGGCTACACCTTC. This translates into CAILTANYGYTF.

The sample holds one count of this clonotype. The V call is TRBV13, the J call TRBJ1-2; maybe TRBD1 (6 bases). CDR3 size: 16 residues. Trimming shortened V by 5 bases and J by 5 bases, and 21 bases separated the two germline ends. CDR1 is PRHDT and CDR2 is FYEKMQ in the germline V gene (reference sequence). The CDR3 region is CASSTIGQSRFYGYTF. CDR3 nucleotide sequence: TGTGCCAGCAGCACAATCGGACAGTCTCGCTTTTATGGCTACACCTTC. The whole variable domain, remainder taken from reference TRBV13 and TRBJ1-2, is AAGVIQSPRHLIKEKRETATLKCYPIPRHDTVYWYQQGPGQDPQFLISFYEKMQSDKGSIPDRFSAQQFSDYHSELNMSSLELGDSALYFCASSTIGQSRFYGYTFGSGTRLTVV.

CDR3 DNA sequence: TGTGCCAGCAGTTACTTGCGGGAGCAGTTCTTC. Its protein product is CASSYLREQFF. The J gene is TRBJ2-1, the V gene TRBV6-2 or TRBV6-3; D not certain. The germline V and J ends were trimmed by 1 base and 10 bases, with 5 bases remaining between them. The CDR3 extends over 11 amino acids. Germline V CDR1 and CDR2: MNHEY, SVGEGT.

This clonotype was seen ten or more times. This sequence joins TRBV5-5 and TRBJ2-3; D remains unclear. The germline V and J ends were trimmed by 6 bases and 1 base, with 12 bases remaining between them. The CDR3 sequence is 14 residues long. Germline lookup yields CDR1 SGHKS and CDR2 YYEKEE (reference sequence). CDR3 protein: CASNSFQRTDTQYF. CDR3 nucleotides: TGTGCCAGCAACAGTTTCCAACGCACAGATACGCAGTATTTT.

This chain connects TRBV29-1 to TRBJ1-1; D is undetermined. The length of the CDR3 is 13 residues. V was shortened by 6 bases and J by 3 bases, with 14 bases between the two germline ends. Germline values: CDR1 SQVTM, CDR2 ANQGSEA. CDR3 region: CSVEPARDTEAFF. DNA for the CDR3: TGCAGCGTCGAACCCGCACGGGACACTGAAGCTTTCTTT.

As concerns this clonotype: At one end, the junction sequence differs from germline, possibly due to a read error. The V gene is TRBV6-2 or TRBV6-3, the J gene TRBJ2-3, with D perhaps TRBD1 or TRBD2 (5 bases each). CDR1 is MNHEY and CDR2 is SVGEGT in the germline V gene. This CDR3 spans 15 amino acids. The CDR3: CTSREDYSSTDTQYF. The DNA for the CDR3 is TGTACCAGCAGGGAAGACTACTCTAGCACAGATACGCAGTATTTT.

Here the CDR3 DNA reads TGTGCCAGCAGTAGTTCGGCGGGGGACGTCTACAATGAGCAGTTCTTC. This encodes CASSSSAGDVYNEQFF. The chain recombines TRBV28 with TRBJ2-1, with 7 bases identical to TRBD2. The CDR3 consists of 16 residues. The ends lost 5 bases at V and 3 bases at J; junction bases unmatched: 10. CDR1 and CDR2 (germline): MDHEN, SYDVKM.

This clonotype appeared a single time. This chain links TRBV14 with TRBJ2-3; either TRBD1 or TRBD2 may fit D (6 bases each). The CDR3 length is 15 residues. Germline V gives CDR1 SGHDN, CDR2 FVKESK. Trimming removed 5 bases at V and 5 bases at J, with 17 bases between. CDR3 nucleotides: TGTGCCAGCAGCGAACCGGGGGCAGGTAGAGATACGCAGTATTTT. Translated, it gives CASSEPGAGRDTQYF.

In this sample, this clonotype turned up a few times. The CDR3 spells CSAADWGTNEKLFF. The CDR3 nucleotides read TGCAGTGCTGCGGATTGGGGAACTAATGAAAAACTGTTTTTT. The V and J genes are TRBV20-1 and TRBJ1-4; no firm D call. The ends were cut back, 5 bases at V and 1 base at J, with 11 bases in the middle. Per germline, CDR1 DFQATT and CDR2 SNEGSKA (reference sequence). The CDR3 covers 14 residues.

This clonotype was seen more than once but under ten times. J is TRBJ2-1 and V is TRBV9; D call uncertain. CDR1 is SGDLS, CDR2 YYNGEE, per germline. V lost 0 bases to trimming and J lost 0 bases, with 10 bases between them. The CDR3 length is 16 residues. DNA of the CDR3: TGTGCCAGCAGCGTAGGGGATGGATTCTCCTACAATGAGCAGTTCTTC. As protein: CASSVGDGFSYNEQFF. Drawing the rest from reference TRBV9 and TRBJ2-1, the complete variable domain is DSGVTQTPKHLITATGQRVTLRCSPRSGDLSVYWYQQSLDQGLQFLIQYYNGEERAKGNILERFSAQQFPDLHSELNLSSLELGDSALYFCASSVGDGFSYNEQFFGPGTRLTVL.

The gene calls are TRBV3-1 and TRBJ2-5; D remains unclear. CDR3 length: 11 residues. The germline CDR1 and CDR2 sequences are LGHDT and YNNKEL (reference sequence). V lost 1 base and J 7 bases, leaving 4 bases between the germline ends. The CDR3 protein is CASSQGPTQYF. The CDR3 nucleotides read TGTGCCAGCAGCCAAGGACCGACCCAGTACTTC.

The table lists this clonotype with many counts. The gene calls are TRBV24-1 and TRBJ2-5, with TRBD1 matching 12 bases. V lost 5 bases and J lost 3; bases outside the gene matches: 3. CDR1 KGHDR and CDR2 SFDVKD come from the germline V gene. CDR3 length: 15 amino acids. In DNA, the CDR3 is TGTGCCACCAGTGCGGGACAGGGGGCGGAAGAGACCCAGTACTTC. Its protein is CATSAGQGAEETQYF.

This clonotype was seen only once. One junction end does not reproduce the germline sequence, and a read error may be involved. The rearrangement joins TRBV27 to TRBJ2-5; TRBD2 aligns across 12 bases. This CDR3 is 16 amino acids long. Per germline, CDR1 MNHEY and CDR2 SMNVEV (reference sequence). The CDR3 bases are TGTGCCAGCAGTTTACTGACTAGCGGGGGCGAGGAGATCCAGTACTTC. Translated: CASSLLTSGGEEIQYF.

This clonotype was detected a few times. The genes are TRBV4-1 and TRBJ2-1; 10 bases are shared with TRBD2. J gave up 4 bases and V 0 bases, and 12 bases lay outside the gene matches. In germline, CDR1 is MGHRA, CDR2 YSYEKL. CDR3 length: 19 residues. The CDR3 region is CASSQEGLAGAPPYNEQFF. The CDR3 region has the DNA TGCGCCAGCAGCCAAGAGGGGCTAGCGGGGGCCCCCCCATACAATGAGCAGTTCTTC.

The gene calls are TRBV12-3 or TRBV12-4 and TRBJ2-5, with 7 bases identical to TRBD1. The CDR3 runs to 15 residues. V was pared by 2 bases and J by 6 bases, with 9 bases of the junction left unmatched. The CDR3: CASSLRQGFDKTQYF. The CDR3 DNA reads as TGTGCCAGCAGTTTACGACAGGGATTCGATAAGACCCAGTACTTC.

This clonotype occurred a few times. The chain is built from TRBV6-5 and TRBJ2-7; TRBD2 agrees at 8 bases. The germline CDR1 and CDR2 sequences are MNHEY and SVGAGI. CDR3 length: 15 residues. Trimming took 6 bases from V and 3 from J; bases not matched to a gene: 10. The CDR3 bases are TGTGCCAGCAGCCTAGTGGGACTAGATAACTACGAGCAGTACGTC. Translation: CASSLVGLDNYEQYV.

The chain joins TRBV7-8 to TRBJ1-6; possible D gene TRBD1, 5 bases. Trimming took off 10 bases at V and 6 bases at J, with 13 bases between the two ends. CDR1 and CDR2 from the germline V gene are SGHVS and FQNEAQ. The CDR3 is 13 residues long. CDR3 loop: CATQGTPNSPLHF. CDR3 DNA sequence: TGTGCCACCCAAGGGACGCCTAATTCACCCCTCCACTTT.

This clonotype was counted once. The J gene is TRBJ2-1, the V gene TRBV27; D gene unclear. Germline loops: CDR1 MNHEY, CDR2 SMNVEV (reference sequence). The V gene lost 6 bases and the J gene lost 0 bases, with 12 bases spanning the gap. The CDR3 contains 15 residues. Here the CDR3 DNA reads TGTGCCAGCAGCCGGGTCCGAAGCTCCTACAATGAGCAGTTCTTC. Protein: CASSRVRSSYNEQFF.

This clonotype has at least ten counts. The chain recombines TRBV7-8 with TRBJ1-1; D remains unclear. This CDR3 is 13 amino acids long. Germline V gene data show CDR1 as SGHVS and CDR2 as FQNEAQ. Trimming removed 8 bases at V and 1 base at J, with 11 bases between. In DNA form, the CDR3 reads TGTGCCAGCGGGGTGGGGTCGAACACTGAAGCTTTCTTT. Protein: CASGVGSNTEAFF. Drawing the rest from reference TRBV7-8 and TRBJ1-1, the complete variable domain is GAGVSQSPRYKVAKRGQDVALRCDPISGHVSLFWYQQALGQGPEFLTYFQNEAQLDKSGLPSDRFFAERPEGSVSTLKIQRTQQEDSAVYLCASGVGSNTEAFFGQGTRLTVV.

The J gene is TRBJ2-3, the V gene TRBV7-6; 8 bases line up with TRBD1. Germline V gene data show CDR1 as SGHVS and CDR2 as FNYEAQ. After removal of 5 bases from V and 1 base from J, the junction contained 5 bases not matched to a gene. The CDR3 loop spans 15 amino acids. This chain's CDR3 is CASSPTTGGTDTQYF. For the CDR3, the DNA is TGTGCCAGCAGCCCGACGACAGGGGGCACAGATACGCAGTATTTT.

This clonotype was detected only a few times. The chain combines TRBV12-3 or TRBV12-4 with TRBJ1-5; TRBD1 agrees at 9 bases. V shed 7 bases and J 5 bases; nucleotides not matched to a gene: 6. The length of the CDR3 is 14 residues. The CDR3 sequence: CASTQGAHHQPQHF. The DNA for the CDR3 is TGTGCCAGCACACAGGGGGCGCATCATCAGCCCCAGCATTTT.